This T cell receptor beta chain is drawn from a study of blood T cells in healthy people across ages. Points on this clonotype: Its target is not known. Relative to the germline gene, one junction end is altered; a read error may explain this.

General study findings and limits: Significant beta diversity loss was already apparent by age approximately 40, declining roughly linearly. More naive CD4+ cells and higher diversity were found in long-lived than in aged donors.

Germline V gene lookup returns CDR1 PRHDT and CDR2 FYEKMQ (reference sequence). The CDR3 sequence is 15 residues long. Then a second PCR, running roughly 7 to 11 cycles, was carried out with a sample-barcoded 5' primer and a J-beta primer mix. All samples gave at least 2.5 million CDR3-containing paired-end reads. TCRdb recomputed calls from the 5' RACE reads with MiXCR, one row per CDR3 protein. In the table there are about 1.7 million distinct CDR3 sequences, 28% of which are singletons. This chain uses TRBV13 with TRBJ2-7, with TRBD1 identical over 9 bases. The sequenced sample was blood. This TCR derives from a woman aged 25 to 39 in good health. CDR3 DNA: TGTGCCGGCAGCTCACCGGGACAGGGTTTTCACGAGCAGTACTTC. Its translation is CAGSSPGQGFHEQYF.